The next 21 T cell receptor beta chains were all read from a single sample in a study of identical twins. Via MiXCR, TCRdb re-called the 5' RACE reads, giving one row per CDR3 protein. The sample has hundreds of thousands of distinct CDR3 sequences, 8.6% seen once. In addition, the sample was reused for a study of yellow fever vaccine responses in identical twins.

Specimen: PBMCs. The receptors shown here come from a woman aged 18-30 years in good health.

This clonotype was seen only a few times. CDR3 residues: CASSLVGIDPNTGELFF. Here the CDR3 DNA reads TGCGCCAGCAGCTTGGTGGGGATAGACCCGAACACCGGGGAGCTGTTTTTT. The chain is built from TRBV5-1 and TRBJ2-2; no clear D gene. The CDR3 is 17 amino acids. The V end lost 0 bases, the J end lost 0 bases, and 12 bases lay between the germline ends. Germline CDR1 SGHRS, CDR2 YFSETQ.

The gene calls are TRBV7-2 and TRBJ2-1, with 9 bases lining up with TRBD1. V was clipped by 5 bases and J by 3 bases; unmatched bases: 5. This CDR3 spans 15 amino acids. Germline-derived CDR1 and CDR2 are SGHTA and FQGNSA. The CDR3 DNA is TGTGCCAGCAGCGTACAGGGGGCGGGCTACAATGAGCAGTTCTTC. This translates into CASSVQGAGYNEQFF.

This clonotype was seen ten or more times. J is TRBJ1-6 and V is TRBV5-5, with D unclear. Trimming cost V 4 bases and J 7 bases, with 18 bases left between them. This CDR3 contains 16 residues. Germline loops: CDR1 SGHKS, CDR2 YYEKEE (reference sequence). The CDR3 sequence is CASSPDQTYSNSPLHF. CDR3 coding DNA: TGTGCCAGCAGCCCGGATCAGACATATTCCAATTCACCCCTCCACTTT. The full variable domain, completed using reference TRBV5-5 and TRBJ1-6, is DAGVTQSPTHLIKTRGQQVTLRCSPISGHKSVSWYQQVLGQGPQFIFQYYEKEERGRGNFPDRFSARQFPNYSSELNVNALLLGDSALYLCASSPDQTYSNSPLHFGNGTRLTVT.

This clonotype showed up many times. This chain joins TRBV24-1 and TRBJ2-1, with 8 bases lining up with TRBD2. CDR3 length: 16 amino acids. Unmatched junction bases numbered 3, after V lost 3 bases and J lost 0 bases. Germline V gives CDR1 KGHDR, CDR2 SFDVKD. The CDR3 is CATSDQLAVSYNEQFF. The CDR3 nucleotides are TGTGCCACCAGTGATCAACTAGCGGTCTCCTACAATGAGCAGTTCTTC.

This sequence joins TRBV7-9 and TRBJ2-7; D may be TRBD2 (6 bases). This CDR3 spans 13 amino acids. Germline CDR1 reads SEHNR; CDR2 reads FQNEAQ (reference sequence). The V end lost 4 bases, the J end lost 3 bases, and 10 bases lay between the germline ends. CDR3 nucleotide sequence: TGTGCCAGCAGCTGGGGGGAAAACTACGAGCAGTACTTC. Its translation is CASSWGENYEQYF.

This clonotype was seen a handful of times. The chain is built from TRBV6-1 and TRBJ2-2; D gene ambiguous. This CDR3 comprises 13 residues. The ends were cut back, 10 bases at V and 3 bases at J, with 12 bases in the middle. Germline CDR1 is MNHNS and CDR2 is SASEGT. CDR3 protein: CATMPVHTGELFF. The DNA for the CDR3 is TGTGCCACCATGCCGGTCCACACCGGGGAGCTGTTTTTT.

The genes are TRBV20-1 and TRBJ2-1, with 7 bases fitting TRBD1. The CDR3 runs 13 residues. Trimming removed 2 bases from V and 8 bases from J; junction bases left unmatched: 6. In germline, CDR1 is DFQATT, CDR2 SNEGSKA (reference sequence). DNA of the CDR3: TGCAGTGCTAGATCCGGGACAGCCTATGAGCAGTTCTTC. Protein product: CSARSGTAYEQFF.

The sample holds many counts of this clonotype. The chain recombines TRBV12-3 or TRBV12-4 with TRBJ1-5, with D possibly TRBD1 on 5 matching bases. The CDR3 consists of 15 residues. V was trimmed by 6 bases and J by 3 bases, leaving 15 bases between them. CDR3 residues: CASSTRDGTNQPQHF. In DNA form, the CDR3 reads TGTGCCAGCAGCACCCGGGACGGAACCAATCAGCCCCAGCATTTT.

This clonotype occurred a few times. The chain's CDR3 is CASSQAQFTDTQYF. In DNA, the CDR3 is TGTGCCAGCAGCCAAGCCCAGTTTACAGATACGCAGTATTTT. V gene TRBV14 combines with J gene TRBJ2-3, with unresolved D. The V gene's germline CDR1 is SGHDN and CDR2 FVKESK. Trimming pared 1 base from V and 3 bases from J, leaving 8 bases between. CDR3 size: 14 residues.

The V call is TRBV5-1, the J call TRBJ2-7; D not certain. V lost 1 base and J 2 bases, leaving 7 bases between the germline ends. Germline assignment: CDR1 SGHRS and CDR2 YFSETQ. The CDR3 extends over 13 amino acids. CDR3 sequence: CASSLKGTYEQYF. DNA of the CDR3: TGCGCCAGCAGCTTGAAGGGAACCTACGAGCAGTACTTC. The whole variable domain, remainder taken from reference TRBV5-1 and TRBJ2-7, is KAGVTQTPRYLIKTRGQQVTLSCSPISGHRSVSWYQQTPGQGLQFLFEYFSETQRNKGNFPGRFSGRQFSNSRSEMNVSTLELGDSALYLCASSLKGTYEQYFGPGTRLTVT.

The chain is built from TRBV5-1 and TRBJ2-1; D ambiguous. V lost 2 bases to trimming and J lost 0 bases, with 6 bases between them. Germline V gene sequence: CDR1 SGHRS, CDR2 YFSETQ. This CDR3 contains 14 residues. The CDR3 sequence: CASSFDISYNEQFF. The CDR3 DNA follows: TGCGCCAGCAGCTTCGACATCTCCTACAATGAGCAGTTCTTC.

To note about this clonotype: The junction departs from germline at one end; a sequencing error may be responsible. This chain uses TRBV7-9 with TRBJ2-2; the D is unclear. This CDR3 is 13 amino acids long. Looked up from germline, CDR1 is SEHNR and CDR2 is FQNEAQ (reference sequence). The CDR3 sequence: CAGSSQNTGELFF. The CDR3 DNA reads as TGTGCCGGCAGCTCACAGAACACCGGGGAGCTGTTTTTT.

This clonotype was seen a few times. The chain joins TRBV5-1 to TRBJ1-6, with a possible D match to TRBD1 (5 bases). This CDR3 contains 16 residues. Between the trimmed V and J ends, which lost 0 bases and 7 bases, there was a span of 14 bases. CDR1 and CDR2 (germline): SGHRS, YFSETQ. The CDR3 DNA follows: TGCGCCAGCAGCTTGGCATTGGGGGTTTTAAATTCACCCCTCCACTTT. It translates to CASSLALGVLNSPLHF.

This chain uses TRBV10-3 with TRBJ2-3; 8 bases map to TRBD2. The CDR3 contains 15 residues. J gave up 3 bases and V 7 bases, and 9 bases lay outside the gene matches. Germline-derived CDR1 and CDR2 are ENHRY and SYGVKD. CDR3 coding DNA: TGTGCCATCACCACCGGCAGCGGGGGAACAGATACGCAGTATTTT. This codes for CAITTGSGGTDTQYF.

The chain carries TRBV27 and TRBJ2-4; D is ambiguous. Per germline, CDR1 MNHEY and CDR2 SMNVEV (reference sequence). V lost 7 bases and J 0 bases, leaving 13 bases between the germline ends. The CDR3 covers 15 residues. CDR3 sequence: CASKLRVLAKNIQYF. DNA for the CDR3: TGTGCCAGCAAACTTAGGGTACTAGCCAAAAACATTCAGTACTTC.

CDR3 in amino acids: CSASVPSGGLSSYEQYF. The CDR3 nucleotides read TGCAGTGCTAGCGTCCCTAGCGGGGGCCTAAGCTCCTACGAGCAGTACTTC. The chain recombines TRBV20-1 with TRBJ2-7; 10 nucleotides align to TRBD2. CDR1 and CDR2 (germline): DFQATT, SNEGSKA (reference sequence). This CDR3 is 17 amino acids long. Germline trimming cut 3 bases from V and 0 bases from J; bases unmatched to any gene: 11.

At least ten counts were recorded for this clonotype. The chain links TRBV6-2 or TRBV6-3 to TRBJ2-1, with TRBD1 matching over 7 bases. This CDR3 region has 14 residues. Trimming cost V 5 bases and J 4 bases; bases outside gene matches: 5. Germline-derived CDR1 and CDR2 are MNHEY and SVGEGT. The CDR3 DNA reads as TGTGCCAGCAGTCCCGGACAGGATTACAATGAGCAGTTCTTC. Protein sequence: CASSPGQDYNEQFF.

This clonotype was counted only a few times. This chain joins TRBV20-1 and TRBJ2-1, with 14 nucleotides matching TRBD2. The CDR3 is 17 amino acids. After removal of 5 bases from V and 1 base from J, the junction contained 7 bases not matched to a gene. CDR1 and CDR2 from the germline V gene are DFQATT and SNEGSKA (reference sequence). This CDR3 is CSARGTSGGVSYNEQFF. CDR3 DNA sequence: TGCAGTGCTCGCGGGACTAGCGGGGGCGTATCCTACAATGAGCAGTTCTTC.

V gene TRBV29-1 combines with J gene TRBJ2-7; D remains ambiguous. Germline V gives CDR1 SQVTM, CDR2 ANQGSEA. The V end lost 5 bases, the J end lost 3 bases, and 5 bases lay between the germline ends. CDR3 size: 10 residues. CDR3 DNA: TGCAGCGTTTTAAGCTACGAGCAGTACTTC. Residues: CSVLSYEQYF.

This clonotype has more than one count but fewer than ten. The J gene is TRBJ2-7, the V gene TRBV10-2, with TRBD2 matching 10 bases. V was pared by 6 bases and J by 7 bases, with 6 bases of the junction left unmatched. CDR1 and CDR2 (germline): WSHSY, SAAADI. The CDR3 spans 13 residues. The CDR3 DNA follows: TGCGCCAGCAGCCCTAGCGGGAGATCAGAGCAGTACTTC. Residues: CASSPSGRSEQYF.

This clonotype showed up many times. This rearrangement joins TRBV6-5 to TRBJ2-3; D remains unclear. The germline V gene has CDR1 MNHEY and CDR2 SVGAGI. The CDR3 is made up of 13 amino acids. Trimming left V 0 bases short and J 6 bases short, with 7 bases between. This CDR3 reads CASSYSISDTQYF. CDR3 in DNA: TGTGCCAGCAGTTACTCGATATCGGATACGCAGTATTTT.